These 16 T cell receptor beta chains share one sample of origin, sequenced in a study of blood T cell repertoires in COVID-19. Profiling relied on immunoSEQ multiplex PCR, and the TCRdb table lists in-frame clones only, not all of them. The repertoire includes around 250,000 clones, about 83% of them detected once, and about 5.7% sits in the top ten. The sequenced sample consisted of peripheral blood. Receptors originate from a man older than 75 with acute or convalescent COVID-19.

The chain employs TRBV19 and TRBJ1-3; D gene ambiguous. V dropped 7 bases and J dropped 2 bases, with 15 bases sitting between them. The length of the CDR3 is 15 residues. The germline V gene encodes CDR1 LNHDA and CDR2 SQIVND (reference sequence). The CDR3 protein is CASTMGGRTGNTIYF. CDR3 nucleotide sequence: TGTGCCAGTACCATGGGAGGGAGAACTGGAAACACCATATATTTT.

The rearrangement uses TRBV6-5 and TRBJ2-2, with 7 positions matching TRBD2. With 6 bases clipped from V and 0 bases from J, the junction kept 4 bases outside the gene matches. This CDR3 is built from 15 residues. Germline V lookup: CDR1 MNHEY, CDR2 SVGAGI. CDR3 amino acids: CASRKAGSNTGELFF. In DNA form, the CDR3 reads TGTGCCAGCAGAAAAGCGGGATCGAACACCGGGGAGCTGTTTTTT.

J is TRBJ1-5 and V is TRBV6-5, with D uncertain. V lost 6 bases to trimming and J lost 1 base, with 7 bases between them. There are 13 residues in the CDR3. Germline CDR1 reads MNHEY; CDR2 reads SVGAGI. CDR3 coding DNA: TGTGCCAGCAGAGCTTACAGCAATCAGCCCCAGCATTTT. Translation: CASRAYSNQPQHF.

This clone was seen a few times. The chain joins TRBV19 to TRBJ2-7, with D perhaps matching TRBD2 (6 bases). The CDR3 is made up of 15 amino acids. Germline V gives CDR1 LNHDA, CDR2 SQIVND (reference sequence). Trimming took off 2 bases at V and 7 bases at J, with 18 bases between the two ends. CDR3 protein: CASSIPGDRAGEQYF. The CDR3 bases are TGTGCCAGTAGTATACCCGGGGACCGCGCGGGAGAGCAGTACTTC. Full variable domain (remainder filled in from reference TRBV19 and TRBJ2-7): DGGITQSPKYLFRKEGQNVTLSCEQNLNHDAMYWYRQDPGQGLRLIYYSQIVNDFQKGDIAEGYSVSREKKESFPLTVTSAQKNPTAFYLCASSIPGDRAGEQYFGPGTRLTVT.

In its sample, this clone was seen once. This CDR3 reads CASSWSTTKPQHF. The CDR3, as DNA: TGTGCCAGCAGCTGGAGTACCACTAAGCCCCAGCATTTT. The chain links TRBV5-8 to TRBJ1-5; no definite D call. CDR3 size: 13 residues. V was cut by 3 bases and J by 8 bases, with 12 bases left in between. Germline CDR1 and CDR2: SGHTS and YDEGEE. The full variable domain, its missing parts supplied by reference TRBV5-8 and TRBJ1-5, is EAGVTQSPTHLIKTRGQQATLRCSPISGHTSVYWYQQALGLGLQFLLWYDEGEERNRGNFPPRFSGRQFPNYSSELNVNALELEDSALYLCASSWSTTKPQHFGDGTRLSIL.

The chain has TRBV6-5 and TRBJ2-5; weak D call: TRBD1 (6 bases). CDR3 length equals 15 residues. V was pared by 6 bases and J by 0 bases, with 14 bases between. Germline assignment: CDR1 MNHEY and CDR2 SVGAGI. CDR3 amino acids: CASRGLQGYQETQYF. Here the CDR3 DNA reads TGTGCCAGCAGGGGGCTCCAGGGGTACCAAGAGACCCAGTACTTC.

The gene calls are TRBV14 and TRBJ2-2, with D unclear. Per the germline V gene, CDR1 is SGHDN and CDR2 is FVKESK. Trimming stripped 4 bases from V and 6 bases from J, with 9 bases between. The CDR3 sequence is 13 residues long. CDR3 in DNA: TGTGCCAGCAGCCGACGACAAGCCGGGGAGCTGTTTTTT. The encoded protein is CASSRRQAGELFF.

CDR3 protein: CASSQVASAGANVLTF. The CDR3 DNA follows: TGCGCCAGCAGCCAAGTTGCGAGTGCTGGGGCCAACGTCCTGACTTTC. The chain recombines TRBV4-1 with TRBJ2-6; the D is unclear. The CDR3 has 16 amino acids. Germline CDR1 MGHRA, CDR2 YSYEKL. V shed 1 base and J shed 2 bases, with 9 bases lying between them.

The gene calls are TRBV27 and TRBJ1-6; possibly TRBD1 for D (5 bases). The CDR3 consists of 16 residues. With 6 bases removed from V and 9 bases from J, the gap between germline ends came to 21 bases. Germline-derived CDR1 and CDR2 are MNHEY and SMNVEV (reference sequence). CDR3 sequence reads: CASRSTIRDSRSPLHF. The CDR3 region has the DNA TGTGCCAGCAGGTCAACCATCCGGGACTCACGTTCACCCCTCCACTTT.

The V gene is TRBV5-1, the J gene TRBJ2-3; 8 bases match TRBD2. CDR1 is SGHRS and CDR2 is YFSETQ in the germline V gene. Losses at the gene ends were 3 bases for V and 5 bases for J; bases not matched to a gene: 14. CDR3 length: 17 amino acids. The CDR3 DNA is TGCGCCAGCAGCTCAGTAGCGGGGCTGGGGATGAAAGATACGCAGTATTTT. Its translation: CASSSVAGLGMKDTQYF.

The chain has TRBV19 and TRBJ2-1, with 8 bases matching TRBD1. The CDR3 is made up of 14 amino acids. CDR1 is LNHDA and CDR2 is SQIVND in the germline V gene (reference sequence). Losses at the gene ends were 5 bases for V and 12 bases for J; bases not matched to a gene: 12. The DNA of the CDR3 is TGTGCCAGTAGTCGGGGACAGGAGCCTTGGGGGCAGTTCTTC. It yields the protein CASSRGQEPWGQFF.

The chain combines TRBV20-1 with TRBJ2-4; 7 bases agree with TRBD2. With 3 bases clipped from V and 2 bases from J, the junction kept 4 bases outside the gene matches. This CDR3 spans 14 amino acids. The germline gives CDR1 DFQATT, CDR2 SNEGSKA (reference sequence). In DNA form, the CDR3 reads TGCAGTGCTAGTAGGGGAGGGCCCAAAAACATTCAGTACTTC. Protein sequence: CSASRGGPKNIQYF.

The gene calls are TRBV10-3 and TRBJ1-1; unclear D gene. The CDR3 length is 15 residues. Germline values: CDR1 ENHRY, CDR2 SYGVKD. V lost 0 bases, J lost 0 bases, and 8 bases lay in between. Written as DNA, the CDR3 is TGTGCCATCAGTGAGTCTTTACTGTTGAACACTGAAGCTTTCTTT. Protein: CAISESLLLNTEAFF.

This chain uses TRBV28 with TRBJ1-1; no definite D call. Trimming took 6 bases from V and 2 from J, leaving 7 bases between them. The CDR3 covers 12 residues. Germline V gives CDR1 MDHEN, CDR2 SYDVKM. Here the CDR3 DNA reads TGTGCCAGCAGGTCGGTAAACACTGAAGCTTTCTTT. Its protein product is CASRSVNTEAFF.

This clone was detected a few times. The chain uses TRBV5-1 and TRBJ2-2, with TRBD2 matching 9 bases. This CDR3 contains 17 residues. J gave up 5 bases and V 0 bases, and 8 bases lay outside the gene matches. Germline CDR1 SGHRS, CDR2 YFSETQ. The DNA of the CDR3 is TGCGCCAGCAGCTTGGGAGCGGGAGGAAAGGGGACCGGGGAGCTGTTTTTT. Translated, it gives CASSLGAGGKGTGELFF.

This sequence joins TRBV12-3 or TRBV12-4 and TRBJ2-5; D is perhaps TRBD1 (6 bases). Deletions cut 6 bases from V and 2 bases from J, with 10 bases between. The CDR3 is made up of 13 amino acids. The CDR3, as DNA: TGTGCCAGCAGCGCAGGGGTACAAGAGACCCAGTACTTC. Its protein product is CASSAGVQETQYF.